These 8 T cell receptor beta chains originate from one sample sequenced in a study of PD-1 blockade in classical Hodgkin lymphoma (dated by TCRdb to the early 2020s). The library was generated by the immunoSEQ multiplex PCR assay. TCRdb's version of the immuneACCESS table is confined to in-frame rearrangements and falls short of the full clone set. An unresolved V gene accounts for under half of the shortfall where checked; the remainder is of unknown origin. The sample table shows about 35,000 clones, and around 89% are seen once. The top ten constitute about 0.22% of the sample. Per the publication, the time point label means: newly diagnosed, previously untreated cHL patient sample. Using a Miltenyi CD4+ T cell isolation kit, CD4+ T cells were purified from thawed PBMCs through magnetic negative selection. The sequencing input was CD4+ T cells from blood. These receptors all stem from a human donor with classical Hodgkin lymphoma.

CDR3 coding DNA: TGTGCCACCAGCAGAGTTTTAGGGTTACTCCAAGAGACCCAGTACTTC. Its translation is CATSRVLGLLQETQYF. This chain connects TRBV15 to TRBJ2-5, with D uncertain. This CDR3 is built from 16 residues. From germline, CDR1 is LNHNV and CDR2 YYDKDF (reference sequence). Between the trimmed V and J ends, which lost 1 base and 1 base, there was a span of 13 bases.

This sequence joins TRBV13 and TRBJ2-7; perhaps D is TRBD1 or TRBD2 (5 bases each). Per germline, CDR1 PRHDT and CDR2 FYEKMQ (reference sequence). The V end lost 3 bases, the J end lost 2 bases, and 11 bases lay between the germline ends. The CDR3 consists of 14 residues. The CDR3 loop is CASSLGRGTYEQYF. The DNA for the CDR3 is TGTGCCAGCAGCTTGGGACGGGGAACCTACGAGCAGTACTTC.

This rearrangement joins TRBV7-9 to TRBJ2-7; 11 bases line up with TRBD1. Germline V gene sequence: CDR1 SEHNR, CDR2 FQNEAQ (reference sequence). This CDR3 contains 14 residues. With V trimmed by 4 bases and J by 5 bases, 4 bases remained unmatched. The CDR3 nucleotides read TGTGCCAGCAGCTGGGGACAGGGGGGCCACGAGCAGTACTTC. Its protein is CASSWGQGGHEQYF.

A remark on this clone: An end of the junction does not agree with germline; a read error may underlie this. The chain couples TRBV7-9 to TRBJ1-2, with D uncertain. Germline values: CDR1 SEHNR, CDR2 FQNEAQ (reference sequence). The CDR3 consists of 10 residues. The CDR3 loop reads CASSPGGRHF. Here the CDR3 DNA reads TGTGCCAGCAGCCCAGGTGGCCGGCACTTC.

This sequence joins TRBV6-5 and TRBJ1-1; 10 bases agree with TRBD1. Trimming cost V 4 bases and J 10 bases; bases outside gene matches: 3. Germline assignment: CDR1 MNHEY and CDR2 SVGAGI. The CDR3 is 12 residues long. The CDR3: CASSFDRGRAFF. The DNA of the CDR3 is TGTGCCAGCAGTTTCGACAGGGGGCGAGCTTTCTTT.

V and J are TRBV7-2 and TRBJ1-2, with D tentatively TRBD1 (5 bases). Trimming removed 0 bases at V and 5 bases at J, with 13 bases between. The CDR3 is made up of 15 amino acids. Germline lookup yields CDR1 SGHTA and CDR2 FQGNSA. CDR3 sequence (DNA): TGTGCCAGCAGCTTAGCCCGGGGCCCCCTGTATGGCTACACCTTC. Its protein is CASSLARGPLYGYTF. Full variable domain (rest looked up from reference TRBV7-2 and TRBJ1-2): GAGVSQSPSNKVTEKGKDVELRCDPISGHTALYWYRQSLGQGLEFLIYFQGNSAPDKSGLPSDRFSAERTGGSVSTLTIQRTQQEDSAVYLCASSLARGPLYGYTFGSGTRLTVV.

The V and J genes are TRBV28 and TRBJ1-5; TRBD1 matches at 7 bases. Germline V gene data show CDR1 as MDHEN and CDR2 as SYDVKM. Germline trimming cut 3 bases from V and 5 bases from J; bases unmatched to any gene: 7. This CDR3 comprises 15 residues. In DNA form, the CDR3 reads TGTGCCAGCAGTTTGGCAGGGGGGTACGATCAGCCCCAGCATTTT. Protein product: CASSLAGGYDQPQHF.

The chain combines TRBV13 with TRBJ2-7, with unresolved D. Germline assignment: CDR1 PRHDT and CDR2 FYEKMQ (reference sequence). This CDR3 is built from 13 residues. The germline V and J ends were trimmed by 0 bases and 4 bases, with 7 bases remaining between them. CDR3 amino acids: CASSLGDPYEQYF. The CDR3 DNA is TGTGCCAGCAGCTTAGGGGATCCTTACGAGCAGTACTTC.